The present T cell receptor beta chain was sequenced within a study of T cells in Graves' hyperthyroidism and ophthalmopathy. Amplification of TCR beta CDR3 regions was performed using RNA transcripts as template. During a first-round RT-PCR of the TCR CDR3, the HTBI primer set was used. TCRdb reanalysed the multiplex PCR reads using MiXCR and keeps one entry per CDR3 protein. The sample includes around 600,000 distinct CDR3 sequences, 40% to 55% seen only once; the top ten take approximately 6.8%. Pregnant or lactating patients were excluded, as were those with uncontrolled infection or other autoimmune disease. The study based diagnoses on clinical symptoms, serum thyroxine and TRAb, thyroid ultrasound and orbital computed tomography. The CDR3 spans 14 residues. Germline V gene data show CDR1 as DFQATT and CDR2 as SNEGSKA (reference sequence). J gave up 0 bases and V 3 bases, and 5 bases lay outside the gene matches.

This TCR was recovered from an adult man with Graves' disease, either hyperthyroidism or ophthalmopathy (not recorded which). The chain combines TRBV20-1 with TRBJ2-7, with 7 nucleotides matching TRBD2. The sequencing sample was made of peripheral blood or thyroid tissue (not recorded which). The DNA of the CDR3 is TGCAGTGCTAGTAGGGAGGGAGGCTCCTACGAGCAGTACTTC. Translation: CSASREGGSYEQYF.